These 18 T cell receptor beta chains came from one sample sequenced in a study of OX40 agonist ivuxolimab in advanced cancers. Produced via immunoSEQ multiplex PCR; TCRdb's table is partial and in-frame only. The repertoire holds under 100,000 clones, with 84% as singletons. The sample here was CD4+ or CD8+ T cells sorted from blood, taken in a trial of the OX40 agonist ivuxolimab. The receptors were sampled from an adult with an advanced solid tumor such as melanoma, head and neck, liver or kidney cancer.

The V call is TRBV5-1, the J call TRBJ1-1; D not certain. V lost 5 bases and J lost 1, with 9 bases in between. This CDR3 has 13 amino acids. CDR1 and CDR2 from the germline V gene are SGHRS and YFSETQ. In DNA, the CDR3 is TGCGCCAGCAGACTATCAACGAACACTGAAGCTTTCTTT. It codes for CASRLSTNTEAFF.

V and J are TRBV12-5 and TRBJ1-1; D is unresolved. V was cut by 1 base and J by 3 bases, with 15 bases left in between. This CDR3 is 16 amino acids long. Germline-derived CDR1 and CDR2 are LGHNT and FRNRAP. In DNA, the CDR3 is TGTGCTAGTGGTTTGGACCCTACGGGGTTCGACACTGAAGCTTTCTTT. It specifies CASGLDPTGFDTEAFF.

The table lists this clone with a count of one. V gene TRBV27 combines with J gene TRBJ2-7, with D maybe TRBD2 (6 bases). This CDR3 is built from 16 residues. Germline CDR1 reads MNHEY; CDR2 reads SMNVEV (reference sequence). V was pared by 4 bases and J by 6 bases, with 22 bases between. CDR3 sequence: CASSSTGGIQWGEQYF. DNA of the CDR3: TGTGCCAGCAGTTCGACCGGGGGTATTCAGTGGGGCGAGCAGTACTTC.

The V gene is TRBV7-8, the J gene TRBJ1-1; D not resolved. Per the germline V gene, CDR1 is SGHVS and CDR2 is FQNEAQ. V gave up 2 bases and J gave up 3 bases, with 10 bases separating them. CDR3 size: 14 residues. DNA of the CDR3: TGTGCCAGCAGCTTACGCTTGAGAGACACTGAAGCTTTCTTT. Its protein is CASSLRLRDTEAFF.

The V and J genes are TRBV7-2 and TRBJ2-7, with D possibly being TRBD1 (6 bases). The CDR3 spans 16 residues. Germline CDR1 SGHTA, CDR2 FQGNSA. The V and J ends lost 7 bases and 2 bases respectively, with 21 bases between them. The CDR3 nucleotides are TGTGCCAGCACCTCACACTGGGGGCAAATCCCCTACGAGCAGTACTTC. Translation: CASTSHWGQIPYEQYF.

The table lists this clone with a count of one. The chain links TRBV16 to TRBJ1-1; TRBD1 matches at 7 bases. The junction had 14 bases not matched to a gene; V was cut back by 4 bases and J by 0 bases. Germline V lookup: CDR1 KGHSY, CDR2 FQNENV. The CDR3 covers 18 residues. The CDR3 nucleotides read TGTGCCAGCAGCCCCTTCAACGTGGCAGGGGGGCTGAACACTGAAGCTTTCTTT. Amino acids: CASSPFNVAGGLNTEAFF.

This chain uses TRBV18 with TRBJ1-2; 9 bases are shared with TRBD1. Trimming cost V 5 bases and J 8 bases; bases outside gene matches: 6. Per the germline V gene, CDR1 is KGHSH and CDR2 is LQKENI. There are 13 residues in the CDR3. This CDR3 reads CASSSDRGGGYTF. Written as DNA, the CDR3 is TGTGCCAGCTCATCGGACAGGGGAGGCGGCTACACCTTC.

The chain carries TRBV4-2 and TRBJ2-7; 10 nucleotides agree with TRBD2. The length of the CDR3 is 16 residues. CDR1 and CDR2 from the germline V gene are LGHNA and YNFKEQ. Losses at the gene ends were 1 base for V and 3 bases for J; bases not matched to a gene: 6. The CDR3 bases are TGTGCCAGCAGCCAAGGGACTCTAGCGGGAGTCTACGAGCAGTACTTC. Translated, it gives CASSQGTLAGVYEQYF.

J is TRBJ2-1 and V is TRBV10-1; 14 nucleotides match TRBD2. CDR1 is WNHNN, CDR2 SYGVQD, per germline (reference sequence). With 5 bases clipped from V and 8 bases from J, the junction kept 5 bases outside the gene matches. The CDR3 sequence is 15 residues long. CDR3 residues: CASSQGLAGVDEQFF. As DNA, the CDR3 is TGCGCCAGCAGTCAGGGACTAGCGGGAGTAGATGAGCAGTTCTTC.

V and J are TRBV5-1 and TRBJ2-3, with 9 bases identical to TRBD2. V was clipped by 0 bases and J by 1 base; unmatched bases: 3. Germline loops: CDR1 SGHRS, CDR2 YFSETQ. CDR3 length equals 16 residues. The CDR3 reads CASSLGASGGTDTQYF. For the CDR3, the DNA is TGCGCCAGCAGCTTGGGGGCTAGCGGGGGCACAGATACGCAGTATTTT.

V is TRBV29-1 and J is TRBJ2-3; a weak D match, TRBD1 (6 bases). V shed 1 base and J shed 2 bases, with 13 bases lying between them. The CDR3 extends over 15 amino acids. CDR1 and CDR2 from the germline V gene are SQVTM and ANQGSEA. CDR3 protein: CSVEGSGQLTDTQYF. As DNA, the CDR3 is TGCAGCGTTGAAGGATCCGGACAGCTCACAGATACGCAGTATTTT.

The chain joins TRBV7-9 to TRBJ2-1; TRBD1 matches at 7 bases. The CDR3 has 16 residues. The junction had 15 bases not matched to a gene; V was cut back by 3 bases and J by 10 bases. From germline, CDR1 is SEHNR and CDR2 FQNEAQ (reference sequence). CDR3 nucleotides: TGTGCCAGCAGCTTGGCCCCTTTTACAGGGGAAGGGGAGCAGTTCTTC. Amino acids: CASSLAPFTGEGEQFF.

The chain recombines TRBV7-3 with TRBJ2-3; no definite D call. V lost 5 bases and J 8 bases, leaving 14 bases between the germline ends. The CDR3 runs to 13 residues. The germline gives CDR1 SGHTA, CDR2 FQGTGA. CDR3 bases: TGTGCCAGCAGCGGTGGTAGAGACGGTACGCAGTATTTT. Amino acids: CASSGGRDGTQYF. The variable domain in full, with the rest retrieved from reference TRBV7-3 and TRBJ2-3, is GAGVSQTPSNKVTEKGKYVELRCDPISGHTALYWYRQSLGQGPEFLIYFQGTGAADDSGLPNDRFFAVRPEGSVSTLKIQRTERGDSAVYLCASSGGRDGTQYFGPGTRLTVL.

This chain joins TRBV5-1 and TRBJ2-4; 10 bases match TRBD2. Germline-derived CDR1 and CDR2 are SGHRS and YFSETQ. Trimming took 4 bases from V and 1 from J; bases not matched to a gene: 11. This CDR3 spans 18 amino acids. The CDR3 bases are TGCGCCAGCAGCCCCGAAGCGGGGGGGTTACGGGCCAAAAACATTCAGTACTTC. This gives the protein CASSPEAGGLRAKNIQYF.

The V call is TRBV27, the J call TRBJ1-2, with TRBD1 identical over 7 bases. This CDR3 is built from 15 residues. The germline gives CDR1 MNHEY, CDR2 SMNVEV (reference sequence). V was pared by 3 bases and J by 6 bases, with 10 bases of the junction left unmatched. Here the CDR3 reads CASSLGTVFPDGYTF. The CDR3 bases are TGTGCCAGCAGTTTGGGGACAGTTTTCCCCGATGGCTACACCTTC.

The rearrangement links TRBV5-8 to TRBJ2-2, with 8 bases identical to TRBD2. Germline loops: CDR1 SGHTS, CDR2 YDEGEE. The CDR3 is 15 residues long. Germline trimming cut 2 bases from V and 4 bases from J; bases unmatched to any gene: 4. The CDR3 DNA reads as TGTGCCAGCAGCTTAAGCGGGAGTGGCACCGGGGAGCTGTTTTTT. Translation gives CASSLSGSGTGELFF.

This clone was observed a handful of times. The chain has TRBV9 and TRBJ1-1; D gene ambiguous. Germline V gene sequence: CDR1 SGDLS, CDR2 YYNGEE. The CDR3 has 14 amino acids. V was cut by 4 bases and J by 3 bases, with 13 bases left in between. The CDR3 nucleotides are TGTGCCAGCAGCCCAAGTTGGGGAGACACTGAAGCTTTCTTT. It is translated as CASSPSWGDTEAFF.

V and J are TRBV19 and TRBJ1-5, with D possibly matching TRBD1 (5 bases). V was clipped by 7 bases and J by 4 bases, with 14 bases between them. The CDR3 has 14 amino acids. The germline CDR1 and CDR2 sequences are LNHDA and SQIVND (reference sequence). The CDR3 region is CASTFVGVNQPQHF. CDR3 bases: TGTGCCAGTACGTTCGTAGGGGTTAATCAGCCCCAGCATTTT.